The 20 T cell receptor beta chains listed next were all sequenced from one sample in a study of human T cells and chemical hapten exposure. Time point: patch test 3, about 24 weeks after DPC sensitization. Sample treatment: therapeutic diphenylcyclopropenone sensitization with weekly scalp DPC. TCRdb reanalysed the RACE reads using MiXCR and keeps one entry per CDR3 protein. The sample lists some 110,000 distinct CDR3 sequences; under 35% were seen once. The sample consisted of whole blood, taken in connection with sensitization to the hapten diphenylcyclopropenone (DPC). The receptor set was obtained from a man aged 35-49 years with alopecia areata. Some clones in this sample may be carry-over from other donors' samples.

The chain couples TRBV29-1 to TRBJ1-5; D not certain. Germline lookup yields CDR1 SQVTM and CDR2 ANQGSEA. Trimming took off 6 bases at V and 2 bases at J, with 8 bases between the two ends. The CDR3 sequence is 12 residues long. CDR3 bases: TGCAGCGTGACTGTCGGCAATCAGCCCCAGCATTTT. Translated: CSVTVGNQPQHF.

The rearrangement uses TRBV2 and TRBJ1-1; D possibly corresponds to TRBD1 (6 bases). V was cut by 8 bases and J by 1 base, with 8 bases left in between. CDR3 size: 12 residues. Germline lookup yields CDR1 SNHLY and CDR2 FYNNEI. CDR3 in DNA: TGTGCCAGCCGACAGGCGAACACTGAAGCTTTCTTT. Amino acid sequence: CASRQANTEAFF.

This clonotype was detected ten times or more. The CDR3 reads CASSQDFRSGYEQYF. CDR3 nucleotides: TGTGCCAGCAGCCAAGACTTCCGGTCGGGATACGAGCAGTACTTC. The J gene is TRBJ2-7, the V gene TRBV4-2, with D possibly matching TRBD2 (5 bases). Germline V gives CDR1 LGHNA, CDR2 YNFKEQ. This CDR3 region has 15 residues. V lost 0 bases, J lost 4 bases, and 13 bases lay in between.

This sequence joins TRBV28 and TRBJ2-7; D tentatively fits TRBD1 or TRBD2 (5 bases each). This CDR3 has 15 residues. Germline V gives CDR1 MDHEN, CDR2 SYDVKM. Trimming shortened V by 6 bases and J by 7 bases, and 22 bases separated the two germline ends. The CDR3, as DNA: TGTGCCAGCAGCCCCGACTCCGGGACGGTGAGGGAGCAGTACTTC. This encodes CASSPDSGTVREQYF.

This clonotype was observed a few times. One end of the junction is discordant with germline, which a read error may explain. The chain joins TRBV7-7 to TRBJ2-5; 8 bases align to TRBD2. Germline CDR1 reads SSHAT; CDR2 reads FNYEAQ (reference sequence). This CDR3 comprises 13 residues. The CDR3 loop is CASSLAGSETQYF. In nucleotides, the CDR3 is TGTGCTAGCAGCTTAGCGGGGAGTGAGACCCAGTACTTC. Variable domain in full (rest from reference TRBV7-7 and TRBJ2-5): GAGVSQSPRYKVTKRGQDVTLRCDPISSHATLYWYQQALGQGPEFLTYFNYEAQPDKSGLPSDRFSAERPEGSISTLTIQRTEQRDSAMYRCASSLAGSETQYFGPGTRLLVL.

The sample holds a few counts of this clonotype. The chain recombines TRBV5-5 with TRBJ2-1, with 10 bases matching TRBD1. Trimming removed 4 bases from V and 4 bases from J; junction bases left unmatched: 5. The CDR3 runs 15 residues. Germline CDR1 SGHKS, CDR2 YYEKEE (reference sequence). The chain's CDR3 is CASSEGQGFYNEQFF. In nucleotides, the CDR3 is TGTGCCAGCAGCGAGGGACAGGGGTTTTACAATGAGCAGTTCTTC.

V gene TRBV25-1 combines with J gene TRBJ2-1; D ambiguous. Germline assignment: CDR1 MGHDK and CDR2 SYGVNS. V gave up 8 bases and J gave up 6 bases, with 11 bases separating them. The CDR3 runs 12 residues. CDR3 DNA sequence: TGTGCCAGCGGGCAGCTTAGCAATGAGCAGTTCTTC. It is translated as CASGQLSNEQFF.

This clonotype was seen more than once but under ten times. This sequence joins TRBV20-1 and TRBJ2-7; D ambiguous. Germline V gives CDR1 DFQATT, CDR2 SNEGSKA (reference sequence). CDR3 length equals 11 residues. Trimming stripped 4 bases from V and 3 bases from J, with 7 bases between. Here the CDR3 reads CSAKGIYEQYV. CDR3 DNA: TGCAGTGCTAAGGGTATCTACGAGCAGTACGTC.

This clonotype was seen a few times. CDR3 bases: TGTGCCAGCAGCTTTGGAGCGGGAGGTTACCAAGAGACCCAGTACTTC. Translation gives CASSFGAGGYQETQYF. This chain connects TRBV7-3 to TRBJ2-5; 9 bases agree with TRBD2. J lost 0 bases, V lost 3 bases, and 5 bases had no gene match. The length of the CDR3 is 16 residues. CDR1 and CDR2 from the germline V gene are SGHTA and FQGTGA.

There are a few counts of this clonotype. V is TRBV9 and J is TRBJ1-1; D not certain. The V end lost 4 bases, the J end lost 6 bases, and 10 bases lay between the germline ends. CDR1 is SGDLS, CDR2 YYNGEE, per germline. The CDR3 runs 12 residues. The CDR3 loop is CASSPVGAEAFF. CDR3 coding DNA: TGTGCCAGCAGCCCCGTAGGAGCTGAAGCTTTCTTT.

The chain carries TRBV19 and TRBJ2-5; D call uncertain. The CDR3 consists of 14 residues. Germline V gives CDR1 LNHDA, CDR2 SQIVND (reference sequence). V gave up 3 bases and J gave up 2 bases, with 10 bases separating them. CDR3 residues: CASSMMLGQETQYF. DNA of the CDR3: TGTGCCAGTAGTATGATGCTGGGTCAAGAGACCCAGTACTTC.

The V call is TRBV10-3, the J call TRBJ2-2; tentatively, D is TRBD1 or TRBD2 (5 bases each). The CDR3 has 15 residues. Germline assignment: CDR1 ENHRY and CDR2 SYGVKD. Deletions cut 10 bases from V and 0 bases from J, with 15 bases between. The CDR3 sequence: CATNPRGANTGELFF. Written as DNA, the CDR3 is TGTGCCACCAACCCAAGGGGAGCGAACACCGGGGAGCTGTTTTTT.

V usage is TRBV5-1 and J usage is TRBJ1-1; 7 bases match TRBD1. V dropped 6 bases and J dropped 12; count of bases not matched to a gene: 11. Germline V lookup: CDR1 SGHRS, CDR2 YFSETQ. The CDR3 is made up of 12 amino acids. DNA of the CDR3: TGCGCCAGCACCTCAGGGTCAGGGGGATCTTTCTTT. It translates to CASTSGSGGSFF.

This clonotype was seen only a few times. The rearrangement uses TRBV20-1 and TRBJ2-3, with unresolved D. This CDR3 is built from 13 residues. Germline CDR1 DFQATT, CDR2 SNEGSKA (reference sequence). V was cut by 6 bases and J by 0 bases, with 10 bases left in between. The CDR3 nucleotides read TGCAGTGCCTGGGTTCCTAGCACAGATACGCAGTATTTT. This codes for CSAWVPSTDTQYF.

The chain couples TRBV12-3 or TRBV12-4 to TRBJ2-2; 11 positions agree with TRBD2. CDR3 size: 16 residues. The V and J ends lost 3 bases and 7 bases, in that order; junction bases with no gene match: 7. Here the CDR3 reads CASSFSGRAVVGELFF. CDR3 in DNA: TGTGCCAGCAGTTTTAGCGGGAGGGCCGTCGTCGGGGAGCTGTTTTTT.

The CDR3 DNA is TGTGCCAGCAGCACCCAGACAGGGAACACCGGGGAGCTGTTTTTT. The encoded protein is CASSTQTGNTGELFF. V gene TRBV7-2 combines with J gene TRBJ2-2, with D possibly being TRBD1 (6 bases). Germline V lookup: CDR1 SGHTA, CDR2 FQGNSA. V dropped 5 bases and J dropped 1 base, with 11 bases sitting between them. The CDR3 contains 15 residues.

The chain joins TRBV10-3 to TRBJ2-5, with TRBD1 matching 10 bases. The trim removed 8 bases at V and 5 bases at J, leaving 2 bases unmatched. This CDR3 comprises 12 residues. Germline CDR1 reads ENHRY; CDR2 reads SYGVKD. CDR3 amino acids: CAIGTGVETQYF. The CDR3 nucleotides are TGTGCCATCGGGACAGGGGTGGAGACCCAGTACTTC.

This clonotype is a singleton in its sample. The rearrangement links TRBV24-1 to TRBJ2-3, with TRBD2 matching 8 bases. This CDR3 has 16 amino acids. Germline V lookup: CDR1 KGHDR, CDR2 SFDVKD. V shed 0 bases and J 5 bases; nucleotides not matched to a gene: 6. The CDR3 here is CATSDLIAGMRDTQYF. In nucleotides, the CDR3 is TGTGCCACCAGTGATTTGATAGCGGGAATGAGAGATACGCAGTATTTT.

This clonotype appeared a few times. The rearrangement joins TRBV20-1 to TRBJ2-1; 10 bases agree with TRBD2. From germline, CDR1 is DFQATT and CDR2 SNEGSKA (reference sequence). The V segment lost 3 bases and the J segment 7 bases; nucleotides outside the gene matches: 3. The CDR3 sequence is 13 residues long. The CDR3 reads CSASGTSVNEQFF. The CDR3, as DNA: TGCAGTGCTAGTGGGACTAGCGTTAATGAGCAGTTCTTC.

V and J are TRBV27 and TRBJ1-6, with D tentatively TRBD1 (5 bases). Trimming removed 6 bases at V and 10 bases at J, with 13 bases between. The CDR3 totals 13 residues. The germline V gene has CDR1 MNHEY and CDR2 SMNVEV (reference sequence). Here the CDR3 reads CASSFSDSSPLHF. The CDR3 region has the DNA TGTGCCAGCAGCTTTTCTGACAGCTCACCCCTCCACTTT.